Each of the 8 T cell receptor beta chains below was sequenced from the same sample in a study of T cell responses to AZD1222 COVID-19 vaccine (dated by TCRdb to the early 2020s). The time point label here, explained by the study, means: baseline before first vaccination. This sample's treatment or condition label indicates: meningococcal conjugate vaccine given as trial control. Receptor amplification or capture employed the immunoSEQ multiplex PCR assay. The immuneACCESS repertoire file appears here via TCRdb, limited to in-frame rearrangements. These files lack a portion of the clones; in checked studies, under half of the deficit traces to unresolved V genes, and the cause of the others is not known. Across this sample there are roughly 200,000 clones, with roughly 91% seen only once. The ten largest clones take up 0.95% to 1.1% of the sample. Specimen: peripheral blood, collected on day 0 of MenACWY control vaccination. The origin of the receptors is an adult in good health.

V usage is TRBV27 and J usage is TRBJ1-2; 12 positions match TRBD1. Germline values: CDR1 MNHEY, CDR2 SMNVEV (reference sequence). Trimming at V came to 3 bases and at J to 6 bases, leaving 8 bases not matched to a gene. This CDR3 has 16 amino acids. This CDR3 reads CASSLGQGAIGNGYTF. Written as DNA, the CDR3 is TGTGCCAGCAGTTTGGGACAGGGGGCAATCGGGAATGGCTACACCTTC.

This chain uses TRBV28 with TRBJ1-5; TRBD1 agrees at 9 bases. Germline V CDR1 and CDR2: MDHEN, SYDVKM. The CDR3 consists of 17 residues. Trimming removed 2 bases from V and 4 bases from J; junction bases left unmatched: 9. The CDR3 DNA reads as TGTGCCAGCAGTTTAGGTTGGATGACAGGGGGTAATCAGCCCCAGCATTTT. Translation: CASSLGWMTGGNQPQHF.

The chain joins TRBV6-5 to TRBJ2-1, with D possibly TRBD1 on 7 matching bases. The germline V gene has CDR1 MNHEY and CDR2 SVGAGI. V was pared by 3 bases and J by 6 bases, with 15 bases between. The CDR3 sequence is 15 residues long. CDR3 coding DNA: TGTGCCAGCAGTTATTTGGGGGGACAGAGCAATGAGCAGTTCTTC. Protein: CASSYLGGQSNEQFF.

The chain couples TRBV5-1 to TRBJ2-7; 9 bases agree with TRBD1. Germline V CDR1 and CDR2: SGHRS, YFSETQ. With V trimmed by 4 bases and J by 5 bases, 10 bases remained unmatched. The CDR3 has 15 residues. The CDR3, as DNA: TGCGCCAGCAGCAGGGGGACAGGGCGAGAGGACGAGCAGTACTTC. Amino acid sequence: CASSRGTGREDEQYF. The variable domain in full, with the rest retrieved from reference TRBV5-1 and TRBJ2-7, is KAGVTQTPRYLIKTRGQQVTLSCSPISGHRSVSWYQQTPGQGLQFLFEYFSETQRNKGNFPGRFSGRQFSNSRSEMNVSTLELGDSALYLCASSRGTGREDEQYFGPGTRLTVT.

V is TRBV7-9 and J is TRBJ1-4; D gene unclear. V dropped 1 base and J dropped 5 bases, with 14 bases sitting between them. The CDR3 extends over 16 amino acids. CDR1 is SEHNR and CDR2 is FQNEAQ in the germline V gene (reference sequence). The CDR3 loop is CASSLGSTQRNEKLFF. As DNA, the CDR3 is TGTGCCAGCAGCTTAGGGTCGACGCAGAGGAATGAAAAACTGTTTTTT.

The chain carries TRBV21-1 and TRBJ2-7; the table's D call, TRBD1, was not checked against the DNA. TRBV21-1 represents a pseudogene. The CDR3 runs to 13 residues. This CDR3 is CASSKPQGVEQYF. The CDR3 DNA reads TGTGCCAGCAGCAAGCCACAGGGGGTAGAGCAGTACTTC.

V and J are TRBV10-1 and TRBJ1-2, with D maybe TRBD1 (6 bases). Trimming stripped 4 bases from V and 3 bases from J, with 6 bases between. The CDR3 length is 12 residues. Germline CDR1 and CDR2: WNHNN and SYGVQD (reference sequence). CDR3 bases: TGCGCCAGCAGTGGGACAGACTATGGCTACACCTTC. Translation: CASSGTDYGYTF.

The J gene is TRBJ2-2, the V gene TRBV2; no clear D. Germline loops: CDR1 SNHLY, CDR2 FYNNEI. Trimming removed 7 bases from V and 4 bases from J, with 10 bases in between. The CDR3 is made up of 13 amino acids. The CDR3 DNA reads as TGTGCCAGCACCTCCCTTAGCACCGGGGAGCTGTTTTTT. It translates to CASTSLSTGELFF. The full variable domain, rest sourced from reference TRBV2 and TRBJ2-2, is EPEVTQTPSHQVTQMGQEVILRCVPISNHLYFYWYRQILGQKVEFLVSFYNNEISEKSEIFDDQFSVERPDGSNFTLKIRSTKLEDSAMYFCASTSLSTGELFFGEGSRLTVL.